A single sample gave rise to the 10 T cell receptor beta chains below, sequenced in a study of shared clonotypes between healthy human individuals. Profiled with immunoSEQ multiplex PCR; TCRdb holds only in-frame clones, not every one. The sample has roughly 2,300,000 clones, roughly 92% seen once. Sequencing input: naive CD4+ T cells from PBMCs. Subset denoted: CD45RA+ positively selected. The origin of the receptors is a young man in good health. Some clones in this sample may be carry-over from other donors' samples.

The rearrangement uses TRBV11-1 and TRBJ2-7; TRBD2 might be the D (5 bases). Germline V gene lookup returns CDR1 SGHAT and CDR2 FQDESV (reference sequence). This CDR3 has 14 amino acids. Trimming stripped 5 bases from V and 2 bases from J, with 13 bases between. CDR3 amino acids: CASSPFLATYEQYF. The CDR3, as DNA: TGTGCCAGCAGCCCGTTCCTAGCAACCTACGAGCAGTACTTC.

The chain is built from TRBV7-9 and TRBJ2-1; D may be TRBD1 or TRBD2 (5 bases each). The CDR3 is made up of 15 amino acids. V was clipped by 3 bases and J by 2 bases, with 11 bases between them. CDR1 is SEHNR, CDR2 FQNEAQ, per germline (reference sequence). The CDR3 protein is CASSFLWGTYNEQFF. The CDR3 DNA reads TGTGCCAGCAGCTTTCTGTGGGGGACCTACAATGAGCAGTTCTTC.

The chain employs TRBV23-1 and TRBJ2-1; TRBD2 matches at 9 bases. TRBV23-1 qualifies as an ORF whose function is uncertain. The CDR3 has 20 amino acids. The ends lost 1 base at V and 0 bases at J; junction bases unmatched: 13. The CDR3 DNA reads TGCGCCAGCAGTCAATGGCGGGAGGGCTTCTTTAGAGGCTCCTACAATGAGCAGTTCTTC. Protein: CASSQWREGFFRGSYNEQFF.

This clone came up once. The V call is TRBV30, the J call TRBJ2-5; D is possibly TRBD2 (5 bases). The J call could be wrong; TRBJ2-7 is a better fit for the DNA end. The germline V gene has CDR1 GTSNPN and CDR2 SVGIG (reference sequence). This CDR3 is 16 amino acids long. The CDR3 here is CAWSPILTGISYEQYF. Here the CDR3 DNA reads TGTGCCTGGAGCCCCATTCTAACGGGAATCTCCTACGAGCAGTACTTC.

The chain carries TRBV9 and TRBJ2-3; D is uncertain. CDR3 size: 13 residues. V lost 1 base and J 11 bases, leaving 14 bases between the germline ends. Germline-derived CDR1 and CDR2 are SGDLS and YYNGEE. For the CDR3, the DNA is TGTGCCAGCAGCGTAAGCCAGGACGCTGGGCAGTATTTT. Translation gives CASSVSQDAGQYF.

V usage is TRBV28 and J usage is TRBJ2-6; no definite D call. The CDR3 has 13 residues. V was shortened by 8 bases and J by 1 base, with 6 bases between the two germline ends. Germline CDR1 MDHEN, CDR2 SYDVKM. The CDR3 protein is CASAKSGANVLTF. The DNA of the CDR3 is TGTGCCAGCGCGAAGTCTGGGGCCAACGTCCTGACTTTC.

This clone was seen a few times. V usage is TRBV7-9 and J usage is TRBJ1-1; D gene ambiguous. The CDR3 runs to 14 residues. V lost 4 bases and J lost 0, with 9 bases in between. Germline CDR1 and CDR2: SEHNR and FQNEAQ (reference sequence). The CDR3 region is CASSSAPLNTEAFF. CDR3 DNA sequence: TGTGCCAGCAGCTCGGCGCCCTTGAACACTGAAGCTTTCTTT.

V is TRBV7-9 and J is TRBJ2-1; no clear D. V lost 5 bases and J 5 bases, leaving 10 bases between the germline ends. Per the germline V gene, CDR1 is SEHNR and CDR2 is FQNEAQ (reference sequence). The CDR3 loop spans 13 amino acids. CDR3 loop: CASSLTENNEQFF. The CDR3 coding sequence is TGTGCCAGCAGCCTGACCGAAAACAATGAGCAGTTCTTC. The complete variable domain, with remaining parts taken from reference TRBV7-9 and TRBJ2-1, reads DTGVSQNPRHKITKRGQNVTFRCDPISEHNRLYWYRQTLGQGPEFLTYFQNEAQLEKSRLLSDRFSAERPKGSFSTLEIQRTEQGDSAMYLCASSLTENNEQFFGPGTRLTVL.

There are a few counts of this clone. Within the sample, other DNA sequences also encode this same CDR3. The chain joins TRBV5-1 to TRBJ1-4, with 9 bases identical to TRBD1. CDR3 length: 14 amino acids. Germline V gives CDR1 SGHRS, CDR2 YFSETQ. V shed 2 bases, J shed 7 bases, and the junction held 3 bases outside the gene matches. CDR3 residues: CASSLTGGSEKLFF. In DNA form, the CDR3 reads TGCGCCAGCAGCTTAACAGGGGGCAGTGAAAAACTGTTTTTT. Full variable domain (outside the CDR3, taken from reference TRBV5-1 and TRBJ1-4): KAGVTQTPRYLIKTRGQQVTLSCSPISGHRSVSWYQQTPGQGLQFLFEYFSETQRNKGNFPGRFSGRQFSNSRSEMNVSTLELGDSALYLCASSLTGGSEKLFFGSGTQLSVL.

The chain employs TRBV7-2 and TRBJ1-3; D is ambiguous. With 1 base removed from V and 9 bases from J, the gap between germline ends came to 7 bases. The germline V gene has CDR1 SGHTA and CDR2 FQGNSA. This CDR3 spans 12 amino acids. CDR3 nucleotides: TGTGCCAGCAGCTTAGAGGGCCGCACCATATATTTT. Residues: CASSLEGRTIYF.